Listed below are T cell receptor beta chains from one sample, sequenced in a study of human T cells and chemical hapten exposure. A single record per CDR3 protein comes from TCRdb applying MiXCR to the RACE reads. The sample records fewer than 500,000 distinct CDR3 sequences, more than 4.5% being singletons. Sequences were derived from whole blood, sampled in connection with sensitization to the hapten diphenylcyclopropenone (DPC). The source is a woman aged 50 to 60 with alopecia areata. Some clones in this sample may be carry-over from other donors' samples. The CDR3 runs from the conserved cysteine through the conserved F or W. A D gene is named only where the DNA matches it firmly. Clone size appears in some rows only: once, few, many, or a class for an expanded clone.

J gene | clone size | V gene | D gene | CDR3 protein | CDR3 DNA
TRBJ1-1 | . | TRBV28 | . | CASSSLQGVGTEAFF | TGTGCCAGCAGTTCCCTCCAGGGAGTTGGCACTGAAGCTTTCTTT
TRBJ1-5 | many | TRBV13 | . | CASSFGRGGNQPQHF | TGTGCCAGCAGCTTTGGCCGGGGAGGAAATCAGCCCCAGCATTTT
TRBJ1-2 | . | TRBV5-1 | TRBD1 | CASSPTGQGSYGYTF | TGCGCCAGCAGCCCGACCGGACAGGGAAGCTATGGCTACACCTTC
TRBJ1-2 | few | TRBV12-3/TRBV12-4 | TRBD1 | CASSLGTGRGYTF | TGTGCCAGCAGTCTTGGGACAGGGCGAGGCTACACCTTC
TRBJ1-2 | many | TRBV29-1 | TRBD1 | CSVEDRGHRYGYTF | TGCAGCGTTGAGGACAGGGGGCATAGGTATGGCTACACCTTC
TRBJ1-1 | . | TRBV5-4 | . | CASSLASVGWETEAFF | TGTGCCAGCAGCTTGGCAAGTGTTGGCTGGGAAACTGAAGCTTTCTTT
TRBJ1-1 | many | TRBV27 | . | CASRPAGANTEAFF | TGTGCCAGCAGGCCGGCAGGGGCCAACACTGAAGCTTTCTTT
TRBJ1-1 | many | TRBV29-1 | . | CSGGRENTEAFF | TGCAGCGGAGGACGGGAGAACACTGAAGCTTTCTTT
TRBJ1-1 | few | TRBV3-1 | . | CASSQDPGRSEAFF | TGTGCCAGCAGCCAAGATCCCGGGAGGTCGGAAGCTTTCTTT
TRBJ2-7 | . | TRBV29-1 | . | CSVFDSYEQYF | TGCAGCGTGTTCGACAGCTACGAGCAGTACTTC
TRBJ2-7 | many | TRBV12-3/TRBV12-4 | TRBD1 | CASSLDGQGGHF | TGTGCCAGCAGTTTAGACGGACAGGGAGGACACTTC
TRBJ2-7 | many | TRBV5-1 | . | CASSLAPTGLGNEQYF | TGCGCCAGCAGCTTGGCACCTACGGGCCTAGGGAACGAGCAGTACTTC
TRBJ1-5 | few | TRBV15 | TRBD1 | CATSRDQGQTNQPQHF | TGTGCCACCAGCAGAGATCAGGGACAGACCAATCAGCCCCAGCATTTT
TRBJ1-1 | . | TRBV9 | . | CASSVVAGLNTEAFF | TGTGCCAGCAGCGTAGTGGCCGGACTGAACACTGAAGCTTTCTTT
TRBJ2-1 | . | TRBV7-8 | . | CASSLVNASYNEQFF | TGTGCCAGCAGCTTAGTCAACGCTTCCTACAATGAGCAGTTCTTC
TRBJ2-7 | many | TRBV6-2/TRBV6-3 | . | CASLGQGSYEQYF | TGTGCCAGCCTGGGCCAGGGCTCCTACGAGCAGTACTTC
TRBJ2-1 | . | TRBV19 | . | CASSTIAVYNEQFF | TGTGCCAGTAGTACCATAGCTGTCTACAATGAGCAGTTCTTC
TRBJ1-4 | few | TRBV2 | . | CASSEGGRSNEKLFF | TGTGCCAGCAGTGAAGGGGGACGGTCTAATGAAAAACTGTTTTTT
TRBJ1-2 | few | TRBV14 | . | CASSQEPGYGYTF | TGTGCCAGCAGCCAAGAACCGGGGTATGGCTACACCTTC
TRBJ2-7 | many | TRBV10-3 | TRBD2 | CAIKGYRAGEDVQYF | TGTGCCATCAAGGGTTACAGAGCGGGAGAAGATGTGCAGTACTTC
TRBJ2-3 | many | TRBV20-1 | TRBD2 | CSAAGTSGGATDTQYF | TGCAGTGCAGCTGGGACTAGCGGGGGGGCGACAGATACGCAGTATTTT
TRBJ2-5 | . | TRBV7-2 | TRBD1 | CASREDRGLATQYF | TGTGCCAGCAGGGAGGACAGGGGGCTGGCGACCCAGTACTTC
TRBJ1-2 | many | TRBV20-1 | . | CSARGGAGYTF | TGCAGTGCTAGAGGTGGGGCTGGCTACACCTTC
TRBJ1-2 | few | TRBV28 | . | CASSSSGQGPLYGYTF | .
TRBJ1-5 | many | TRBV10-3 | . | CAISETQISNQPQHF | TGTGCCATCAGTGAGACGCAGATTAGCAATCAGCCCCAGCATTTT
TRBJ2-5 | many | TRBV12-3/TRBV12-4 | . | CASSPDSLGWAQYF | TGTGCCAGCAGTCCTGACTCCTTGGGTTGGGCCCAGTACTTC
TRBJ2-3 | many | TRBV7-8 | . | CASSLDMLDTQYF | TGTGCCAGCAGCTTAGATATGCTGGATACGCAGTATTTT
TRBJ2-7 | . | TRBV28 | TRBD2 | CASSLYGLALNEQYF | TGTGCCAGCAGTTTATACGGACTAGCCCTAAACGAGCAGTACTTC
TRBJ1-5 | many | TRBV5-1 | . | CASSLEGRGREPQHF | TGCGCCAGCAGCTTGGAAGGCAGGGGCCGGGAGCCCCAGCATTTT
TRBJ2-4 | many | TRBV10-2 | . | CASSESEGFLLNIQYF | TGCGCCAGCAGTGAGTCGGAGGGATTCTTGTTAAACATTCAGTACTTC
TRBJ1-2 | many | TRBV12-3/TRBV12-4 | . | CASSLFQGEGYTF | TGTGCCAGCAGTCTATTCCAGGGAGAGGGCTACACCTTC
TRBJ1-6 | many | TRBV6-6 | . | CASSSHLQQNNSPLHF | TGTGCCAGCAGTTCCCACTTACAGCAGAATAATTCACCCCTCCACTTT
TRBJ1-1 | many | TRBV12-5 | . | CASGQPLEAFF | TGTGCTAGTGGTCAGCCCCTTGAAGCTTTCTTT
TRBJ2-3 | few | TRBV10-3 | . | CAISVPPGTVLDTQYF | TGTGCCATCAGTGTCCCCCCGGGGACTGTCCTAGATACGCAGTATTTT
TRBJ1-1 | few | TRBV20-1 | . | CSARDRRGGTEAFF | TGCAGTGCTAGAGATCGAAGGGGTGGGACTGAAGCTTTCTTT
TRBJ2-7 | many | TRBV28 | . | CASGPPGSTYEQYF | TGTGCCAGCGGCCCGCCGGGATCCACCTACGAGCAGTACTTC
TRBJ1-1 | many | TRBV10-2 | . | CASSTDAEAFF | TGCGCCAGCAGTACAGACGCTGAAGCTTTCTTT
TRBJ1-2 | many | TRBV5-1 | . | CASSQQESNYGYTF | TGCGCCAGCAGCCAACAGGAGTCTAACTATGGCTACACCTTC
TRBJ1-5 | many | TRBV7-9 | TRBD1 | CASSRTGVLNQPQHF | TGTGCCAGCAGTCGAACAGGGGTACTCAATCAGCCCCAGCATTTT
TRBJ2-7 | . | TRBV9 | . | CASSVDGASYEQYF | TGTGCCAGCAGCGTAGACGGGGCCTCCTACGAGCAGTACTTC
TRBJ2-2 | . | TRBV19 | TRBD1 | CASRNDRGVLTGELFF | TGTGCCAGTAGAAATGACAGGGGGGTTTTGACCGGGGAGCTGTTTTTT
TRBJ2-5 | many | TRBV18 | TRBD2 | CASSPKAGPVPTQYF | TGTGCCAGCTCACCAAAAGCGGGACCGGTTCCGACCCAGTACTTC
TRBJ2-5 | few | TRBV18 | . | CASSPPSQETQYF | TGTGCCAGCTCACCACCGTCCCAAGAGACCCAGTACTTC
TRBJ2-6 | many | TRBV5-6 | TRBD1 | CASSFRVLGTGGISGANVLTF | TGTGCCAGCAGCTTCCGTGTCCTAGGGACAGGGGGAATCTCTGGGGCCAACGTCCTGACTTTC
TRBJ2-3 | many | TRBV10-3 | TRBD2 | CAISESTLAGVRVTQYF | TGTGCCATCAGTGAGTCGACTCTGGCGGGAGTGAGGGTTACGCAGTATTTT
TRBJ2-7 | many | TRBV28 | . | CASSPTGRYEQYF | TGTGCCAGCAGTCCTACGGGGCGGTACGAGCAGTACTTC
TRBJ2-2 | few | TRBV10-1 | . | CASSAGSIAGELFF | TGCGCCAGCAGTGCTGGGTCAATAGCCGGGGAGCTGTTTTTT
TRBJ2-3 | many | TRBV28 | . | CASSFSGNTQYF | TGTGCCAGCAGTTTCTCGGGGAATACGCAGTATTTT
TRBJ2-1 | . | TRBV29-1 | TRBD2 | CSVAGLAEKSLNEQFF | TGCAGCGTTGCGGGACTAGCAGAGAAGTCACTAAATGAGCAGTTCTTC
TRBJ1-2 | many | TRBV7-2 | . | CASSSGTASYRAGYTF | TGTGCCAGCAGCAGCGGGACTGCCTCTTATCGGGCCGGCTACACCTTC
TRBJ1-3 | few | TRBV2 | . | CASSTTAGNTIYF | TGTGCCAGCAGTACGACGGCAGGAAACACCATATATTTT
TRBJ1-3 | few | TRBV6-1 | . | CASRQSISGNTIYF | TGTGCCAGCAGACAGAGCATCTCTGGAAACACCATATATTTT
TRBJ2-7 | few | TRBV7-2 | . | CASSYIPGAYEQYF | TGTGCCAGCAGCTATATTCCCGGCGCCTACGAGCAGTACTTC
TRBJ1-6 | many | TRBV11-2 | . | CASSGWDPVSLHF | TGTGCCAGCAGCGGGTGGGACCCGGTATCCCTCCACTTT
TRBJ2-3 | many | TRBV29-1 | . | CSVGEPTDTQYF | TGCAGCGTGGGGGAGCCGACAGATACGCAGTATTTT
TRBJ2-4 | many | TRBV20-1 | TRBD2 | CSAWASGTGKNIQYF | TGCAGTGCTTGGGCTAGCGGGACCGGCAAAAACATTCAGTACTTC
TRBJ2-6 | few | TRBV9 | . | CASSVEGLSSGANVLTF | TGTGCCAGCAGCGTAGAGGGTTTAAGCTCTGGGGCCAACGTCCTGACTTTC
TRBJ1-3 | . | TRBV2 | . | CASQLSGNTIYF | TGTGCCAGCCAGCTTTCTGGAAACACCATATATTTT
TRBJ1-4 | many | TRBV28 | TRBD1 | CASSPDRGDEKLFF | TGTGCCAGCAGTCCAGACAGGGGTGATGAAAAACTGTTTTTT